This section outlines one TCR beta chain sequence together with its context. Its antigen is currently unknown. Trimming pared 4 bases from V and 2 bases from J, leaving 14 bases between. Germline CDR1 and CDR2: SSHAT and FNYEAQ (reference sequence). The CDR3 contains 15 residues. This specimen comes from a study of OX40 agonist ivuxolimab in advanced cancers. Whole-study context: Patients were under 90% male with ages roughly 23 to 79, mean roughly 64.

Data came from immunoSEQ multiplex PCR; TCRdb stores just in-frame clones and leaves some out. The data contain over 95,000 clones, more than 85% of them singletons. Overall study findings and caveats: Circulating CD4+ and CD8+ T cells showed clonal expansion by week 6 at 0.1 to 3.0 mg/kg. Antigen targets of the expanded peripheral T cells went undetermined.

The V and J genes are TRBV7-7 and TRBJ2-5; perhaps TRBD2 as D (6 bases). The TCR comes from an adult with an advanced solid tumor such as melanoma, head and neck, liver or kidney cancer. Sequencing used CD4+ or CD8+ T cells sorted from blood, obtained in a trial of the OX40 agonist ivuxolimab. As DNA, the CDR3 is TGTGCCAGCAGCTCCCGGGGGAGCCTTCAAGAGACCCAGTACTTC. Translation gives CASSSRGSLQETQYF.